This T cell receptor beta chain was retrieved from a study of shared clonotypes between healthy human individuals. TCRdb's table, derived via immunoSEQ multiplex PCR, lists solely in-frame clones and lacks some. The table has about 690,000 clones, around 90% seen once; the top ten hold 30% to 40%. Turning to this clone: This sample includes further DNA sequences coding for the same CDR3.

Sequenced sample: memory CD8+ T cells from PBMCs. Sample subset: CD45RO+ cells pooled with CCR7-negative TemRA cells. This clonotype was obtained from a man aged 18 to 29 in good health. Some clones in this sample may be carry-over from other donors' samples.

CDR3 in DNA: TGTGCCAGCAGTTACCGGGGACCCGGGGAGCTGTTTTTT. It encodes CASSYRGPGELFF. The J gene is TRBJ2-2, the V gene TRBV6-5; D may match TRBD1 or TRBD2 (5 bases each). The CDR3 has 13 residues. The V gene lost 2 bases and the J gene lost 6 bases, with 7 bases spanning the gap. Germline values: CDR1 MNHEY, CDR2 SVGAGI.